A few counts support the clone carrying this T cell receptor beta chain. This sample is part of a study of blood T cell repertoires in COVID-19. Study details: The origin of the acute and convalescent COVID-19 samples was the United States, Italy and Spain.

The CDR3 contains 13 residues. The V gene's germline CDR1 is MDHEN and CDR2 SYDVKM. Trimming cost V 4 bases and J 5 bases, with 11 bases left between them. How the authors handled the data: Nucleated cell counts were estimated from reference gene primer amplification. TCRdb's table, derived via immunoSEQ multiplex PCR, lists solely in-frame clones and lacks some. The DNA gave D and trimming, while V, J and clone size come from that table. The data show around 310,000 clones, about nine tenths seen once. The sample taken for sequencing was PBMCs or T cells enriched from blood (not recorded which). The chain carries TRBV28 and TRBJ1-1; D is possibly TRBD1 (6 bases). The sequence was obtained from a woman aged 40 to 50 who had recovered from COVID-19. In DNA form, the CDR3 reads TGTGCCAGCAGTTCAGGGGTGCGGACTGAAGCTTTCTTT. Translation gives CASSSGVRTEAFF. The whole variable domain, filled in from reference TRBV28 and TRBJ1-1, reads DVKVTQSSRYLVKRTGEKVFLECVQDMDHENMFWYRQDPGLGLRLIYFSYDVKMKEKGDIPEGYSVSREKKERFSLILESASTNQTSMYLCASSSGVRTEAFFGQGTRLTVV.